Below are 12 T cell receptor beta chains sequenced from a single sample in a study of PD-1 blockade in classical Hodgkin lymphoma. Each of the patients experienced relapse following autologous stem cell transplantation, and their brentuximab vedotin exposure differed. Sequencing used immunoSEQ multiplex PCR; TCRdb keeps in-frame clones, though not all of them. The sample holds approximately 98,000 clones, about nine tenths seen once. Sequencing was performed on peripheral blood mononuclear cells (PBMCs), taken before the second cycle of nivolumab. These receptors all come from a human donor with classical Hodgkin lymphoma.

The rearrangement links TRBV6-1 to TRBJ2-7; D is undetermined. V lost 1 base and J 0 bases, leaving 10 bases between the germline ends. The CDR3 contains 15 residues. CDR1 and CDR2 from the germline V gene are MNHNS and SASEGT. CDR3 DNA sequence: TGTGCCAGCAGTGAAGACCGGACCCCCTCCTACGAGCAGTACTTC. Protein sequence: CASSEDRTPSYEQYF.

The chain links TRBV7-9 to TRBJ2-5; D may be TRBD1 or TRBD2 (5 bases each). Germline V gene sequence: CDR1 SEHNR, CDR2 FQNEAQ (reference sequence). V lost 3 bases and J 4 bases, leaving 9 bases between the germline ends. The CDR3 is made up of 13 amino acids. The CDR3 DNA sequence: TGTGCCAGCAGCTTGGGGACGGTAGAGACCCAGTACTTC. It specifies CASSLGTVETQYF.

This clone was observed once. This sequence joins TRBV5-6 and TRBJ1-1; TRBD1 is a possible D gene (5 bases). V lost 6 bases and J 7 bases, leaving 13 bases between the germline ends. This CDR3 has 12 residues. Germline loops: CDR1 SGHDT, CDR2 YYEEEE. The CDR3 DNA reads TGTGCCAGCACACGTGAGACAGTTGAAGCTTTCTTT. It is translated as CASTRETVEAFF.

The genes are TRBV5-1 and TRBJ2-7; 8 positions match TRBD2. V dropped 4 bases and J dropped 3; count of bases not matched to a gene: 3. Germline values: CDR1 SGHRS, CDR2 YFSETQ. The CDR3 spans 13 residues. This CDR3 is CASSPSGGYEQYF. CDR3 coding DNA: TGCGCCAGCAGCCCCAGCGGGGGCTACGAGCAGTACTTC. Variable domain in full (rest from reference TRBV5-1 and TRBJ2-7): KAGVTQTPRYLIKTRGQQVTLSCSPISGHRSVSWYQQTPGQGLQFLFEYFSETQRNKGNFPGRFSGRQFSNSRSEMNVSTLELGDSALYLCASSPSGGYEQYFGPGTRLTVT.

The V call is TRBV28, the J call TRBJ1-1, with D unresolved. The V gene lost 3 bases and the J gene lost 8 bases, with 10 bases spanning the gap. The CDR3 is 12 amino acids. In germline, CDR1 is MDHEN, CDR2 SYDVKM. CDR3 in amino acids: CASSFLEGEAFF. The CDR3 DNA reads TGTGCCAGCAGTTTTCTGGAGGGAGAAGCTTTCTTT.

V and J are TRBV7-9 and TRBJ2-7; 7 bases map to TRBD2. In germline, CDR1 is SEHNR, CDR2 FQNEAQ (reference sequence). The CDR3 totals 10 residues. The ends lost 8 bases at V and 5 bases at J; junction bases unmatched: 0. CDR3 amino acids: CASAGDEQYF. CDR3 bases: TGTGCCAGCGCGGGGGACGAGCAGTACTTC.

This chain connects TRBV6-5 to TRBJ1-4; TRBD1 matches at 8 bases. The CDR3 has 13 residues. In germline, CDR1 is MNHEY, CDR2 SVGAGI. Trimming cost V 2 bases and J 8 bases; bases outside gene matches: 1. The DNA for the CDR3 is TGTGCCAGCAGTTACGACAGGGGCGAAAAACTGTTTTTT. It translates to CASSYDRGEKLFF.

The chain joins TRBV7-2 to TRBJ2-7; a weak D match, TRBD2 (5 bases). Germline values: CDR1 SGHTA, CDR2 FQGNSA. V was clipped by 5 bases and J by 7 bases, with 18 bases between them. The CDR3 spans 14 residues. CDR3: CASSTWTPPEEQYF. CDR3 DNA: TGTGCCAGCAGCACTTGGACTCCCCCGGAAGAGCAGTACTTC.

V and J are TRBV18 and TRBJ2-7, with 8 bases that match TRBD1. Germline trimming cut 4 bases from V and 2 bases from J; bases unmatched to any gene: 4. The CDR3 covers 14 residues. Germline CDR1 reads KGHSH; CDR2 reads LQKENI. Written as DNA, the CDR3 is TGTGCCAGCTCACTGGGACAGGATACCTACGAGCAGTACTTC. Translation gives CASSLGQDTYEQYF. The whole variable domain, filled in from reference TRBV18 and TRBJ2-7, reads NAGVMQNPRHLVRRRGQEARLRCSPMKGHSHVYWYRQLPEEGLKFMVYLQKENIIDESGMPKERFSAEFPKEGPSILRIQQVVRGDSAAYFCASSLGQDTYEQYFGPGTRLTVT.

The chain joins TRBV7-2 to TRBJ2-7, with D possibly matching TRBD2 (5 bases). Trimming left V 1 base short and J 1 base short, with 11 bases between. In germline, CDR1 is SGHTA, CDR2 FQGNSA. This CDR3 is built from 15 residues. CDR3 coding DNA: TGTGCCAGCAGCTTAGGAGGGTCTGGTTCCTACGAGCAGTACTTC. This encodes CASSLGGSGSYEQYF.

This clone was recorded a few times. The chain's CDR3 is CASSVAGKGEAFF. As DNA, the CDR3 is TGTGCCAGCAGCGTAGCAGGGAAGGGTGAAGCTTTCTTT. The chain uses TRBV9 and TRBJ1-1; D is perhaps TRBD1 (5 bases). The CDR3 extends over 13 amino acids. Trimming left V 0 bases short and J 7 bases short, with 10 bases between. Germline V gene lookup returns CDR1 SGDLS and CDR2 YYNGEE.

The CDR3 coding sequence is TGCGCCTCCCGGACAGGGGGAATTGCGGTGACTGAAGCTTTCTTT. Translated: CASRTGGIAVTEAFF. This chain uses TRBV10-2 with TRBJ1-1, with 10 bases matching TRBD1. Germline V gene sequence: CDR1 WSHSY, CDR2 SAAADI. J gave up 5 bases and V 11 bases, and 14 bases lay outside the gene matches. The CDR3 has 15 amino acids.